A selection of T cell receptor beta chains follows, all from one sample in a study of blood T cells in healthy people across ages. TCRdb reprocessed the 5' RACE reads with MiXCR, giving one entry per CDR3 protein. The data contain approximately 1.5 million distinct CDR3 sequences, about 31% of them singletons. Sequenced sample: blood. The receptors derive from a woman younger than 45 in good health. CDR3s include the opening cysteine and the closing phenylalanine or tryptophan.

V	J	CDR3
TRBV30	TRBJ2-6	CAWSAGTGGKGANVLTF
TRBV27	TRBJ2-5	CASSLGRGVETQYF
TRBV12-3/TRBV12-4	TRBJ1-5	CASGRETGSNQPQHF
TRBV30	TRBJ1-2	CAWREEGVYGYTF
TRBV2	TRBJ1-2	CASSDRPGMGGYTF
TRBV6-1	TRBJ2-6	CASGGTGYLSGANVLTF
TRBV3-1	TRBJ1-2	CASSQDISGAAGYTF
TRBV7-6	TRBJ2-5	CASSPHGRGLFQETQYF
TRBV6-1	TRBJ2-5	CASSEDRGVQETQYF
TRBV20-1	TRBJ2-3	CSAQAQTDTQYF
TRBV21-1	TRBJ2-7	CAGPPPSDRPYEQYF
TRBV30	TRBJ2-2	CAWSVGRELFF
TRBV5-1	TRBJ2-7	CASSSWRHEQYF
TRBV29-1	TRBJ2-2	CSVRTSGSSSGELFF
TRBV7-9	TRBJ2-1	CASSFPIGQGAYNEQFF
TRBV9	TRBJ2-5	CASSVSGDLAGETQYF
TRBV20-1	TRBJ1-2	CSARDPYLGGYGYTF
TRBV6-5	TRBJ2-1	CASSRGQGSYNEQFF
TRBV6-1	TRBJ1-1	CASSNYPGGAEAFF
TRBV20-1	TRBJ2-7	CSASPMLMGDYEQYF
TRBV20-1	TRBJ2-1	CSASAGHQGSEQFF
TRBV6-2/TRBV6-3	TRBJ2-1	CASINGSLGYNEQFF
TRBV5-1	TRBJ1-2	CASSLPGTGQHGYTF
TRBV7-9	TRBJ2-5	CASSTGTGVVLGTQYF
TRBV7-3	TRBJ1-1	CASSLGPGQGNMNTEAFF
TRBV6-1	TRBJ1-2	CASSGWAGGWYGYTF
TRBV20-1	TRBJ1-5	CSANRAGANQPQHF
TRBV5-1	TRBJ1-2	CASRDGQKEGYTF
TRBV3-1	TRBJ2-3	CASSQDGAGLTDTQYF
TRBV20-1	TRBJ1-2	CSAFTPVNYGYTF
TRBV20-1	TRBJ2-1	CSASPVLVGGPDEQFF
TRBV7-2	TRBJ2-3	CASSSGGGGLTDTQYF
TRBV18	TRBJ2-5	CASSRSAQETQYF
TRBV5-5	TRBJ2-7	CASSFGFSSYEQYF
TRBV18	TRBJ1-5	CASSPIPLTNQPQHF
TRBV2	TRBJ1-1	CASSLQGARTEAFF
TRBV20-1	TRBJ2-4	CSARVSGFVRGEAKNIQYF
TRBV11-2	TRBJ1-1	CASSLVGGKANTEAFF
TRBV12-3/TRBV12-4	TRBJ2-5	CASSSLAGGQPEGETQYF
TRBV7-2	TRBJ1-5	CASSLAGQGIDQPQHF
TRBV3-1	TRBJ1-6	CASSPKWTGDNSPLHF